This T cell receptor (beta chain) was found in a study of spatial heterogeneity in lung cancer. The study tagged each TCR cDNA molecule with a unique molecular identifier. One entry per CDR3 protein, called by TCRdb with MiXCR from the 5' RACE reads. The data show approximately 100,000 distinct CDR3 sequences, with roughly 19% seen just once and around a fifth held by the top ten. V was cut by 5 bases and J by 2 bases, with 15 bases left in between. The CDR3 has 14 amino acids. Germline V gives CDR1 DFQATT, CDR2 SNEGSKA (reference sequence). Time point here: blood at routine non-recurrence follow-up after resection. Unsorted whole RNA samples from tumor, nontumor lung or frozen PBMC were sequenced.

The clonotype comes from a male donor with early-stage non-small cell lung cancer. The J gene is TRBJ2-5, the V gene TRBV20-1, with D tentatively TRBD1 or TRBD2 (5 bases each). The input for sequencing was PBMCs, taken at follow-up. The CDR3 coding sequence is TGCAGTGCTTCCCTTACGGGACGGCAAGAGACCCAGTACTTC. Residues: CSASLTGRQETQYF.